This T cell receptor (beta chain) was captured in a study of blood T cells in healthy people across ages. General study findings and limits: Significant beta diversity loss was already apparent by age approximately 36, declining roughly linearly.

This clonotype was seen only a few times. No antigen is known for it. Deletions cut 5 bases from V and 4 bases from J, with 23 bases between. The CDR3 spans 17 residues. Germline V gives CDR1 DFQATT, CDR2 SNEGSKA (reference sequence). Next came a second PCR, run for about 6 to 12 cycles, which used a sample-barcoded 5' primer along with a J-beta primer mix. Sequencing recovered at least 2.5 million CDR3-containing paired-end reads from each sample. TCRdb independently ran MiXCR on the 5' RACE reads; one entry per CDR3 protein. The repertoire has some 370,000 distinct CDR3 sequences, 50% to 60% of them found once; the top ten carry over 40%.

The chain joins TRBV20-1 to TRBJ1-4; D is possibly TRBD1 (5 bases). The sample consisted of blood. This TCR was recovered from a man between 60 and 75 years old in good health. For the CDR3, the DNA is TGCAGTGCTTCCGGGGGAGGGGCACGGGGTGATAATGAAAAACTGTTTTTT. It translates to CSASGGGARGDNEKLFF.